The rows below give T cell receptor beta chains drawn from one sample of a study of CD8 T cells in ankylosing spondylitis. TCRdb processed the 5' RACE reads anew with MiXCR; each CDR3 protein has one entry. The sample contains some 150,000 distinct CDR3 sequences, about 10% of which appear only once. Sample: blood, either unsorted or a sorted T cell fraction (not recorded which). These receptors were collected from a female donor with ankylosing spondylitis or in good health (not recorded which). Each CDR3 is given with its conserved first and last residue. D genes are given only for firm matches. Clone size is given for some rows only: seen once, a few or many times, or a class if the clone is expanded.

CDR3 DNA: TGTGCCAGCAGCTTTCTCGGGGGAGGGTTGAATGAGCAGTTCTTC
CDR3 protein: CASSFLGGGLNEQFF
V gene: TRBV7-6
D gene: TRBD2
J gene: TRBJ2-1
clone size: .

CDR3 DNA: TGCAGTGCTAGGTCCCAATCATCTGGGGCCAACGTCCTGACTTTC
CDR3 protein: CSARSQSSGANVLTF
V gene: TRBV20-1
D gene: .
J gene: TRBJ2-6
clone size: many

CDR3 DNA: TGTGCCTGGAGTTCTGACAACCCTCGAGGCTATGGCTACACCTTC
CDR3 protein: CAWSSDNPRGYGYTF
V gene: TRBV30
D gene: .
J gene: TRBJ1-2
clone size: .

CDR3 DNA: TGCAGCGTTGCGGGCGCCAATGAGCAGTTCTTC
CDR3 protein: CSVAGANEQFF
V gene: TRBV29-1
D gene: .
J gene: TRBJ2-1
clone size: many

CDR3 DNA: TGTGCCAGCAGCTTGATGGGCGCCGCAGATACGCAGTATTTT
CDR3 protein: CASSLMGAADTQYF
V gene: TRBV5-5
D gene: .
J gene: TRBJ2-3
clone size: many

CDR3 DNA: TGTGCCAGCAGCGTAGCTGATGAATTGAACACTGAAGCTTTCTTT
CDR3 protein: CASSVADELNTEAFF
V gene: TRBV9
D gene: .
J gene: TRBJ1-1
clone size: many

CDR3 DNA: TGTGCCAGCAGCGTGACTAGCGGGAGGGGGACCGGGGAGCTGTTTTTT
CDR3 protein: CASSVTSGRGTGELFF
V gene: TRBV9
D gene: TRBD2
J gene: TRBJ2-2
clone size: many

CDR3 DNA: TGTGCCAGCTCGGGGACAGGGGCCAATCAGCCCCAGCATTTT
CDR3 protein: CASSGTGANQPQHF
V gene: TRBV18
D gene: TRBD1
J gene: TRBJ1-5
clone size: many

CDR3 DNA: TGTGCCAGCTCGATCGACAGGGTAAAAGCTTTCTTT
CDR3 protein: CASSIDRVKAFF
V gene: TRBV6-5
D gene: TRBD1
J gene: TRBJ1-1
clone size: many

CDR3 DNA: TGCGCCAGCACCATAGCGGGGGGTCTCTACAATGAGCAGTTCTTC
CDR3 protein: CASTIAGGLYNEQFF
V gene: TRBV5-1
D gene: TRBD2
J gene: TRBJ2-1
clone size: many

CDR3 DNA: TGCAGCGTTTTAGGGAAGGAGCGGCACCCAATTAATGAGCAGTTCTTC
CDR3 protein: CSVLGKERHPINEQFF
V gene: TRBV29-1
D gene: .
J gene: TRBJ2-1
clone size: .

CDR3 DNA: TGTGCCAGCAGTTACGGGGACAGTCGCCGAGGGGAGTTCTTC
CDR3 protein: CASSYGDSRRGEFF
V gene: TRBV6-5
D gene: TRBD1
J gene: TRBJ2-1
clone size: many

CDR3 DNA: TGCAGTGCTAGGGGGACAGGGGCCCACTTTACCTACGAGCAGTACTTC
CDR3 protein: CSARGTGAHFTYEQYF
V gene: TRBV20-1
D gene: TRBD1
J gene: TRBJ2-7
clone size: .

CDR3 DNA: TGTGCCAGCAGTTTGGAGGGCACCGGGGAGCTGTTTTTT
CDR3 protein: CASSLEGTGELFF
V gene: TRBV12-3/TRBV12-4
D gene: .
J gene: TRBJ2-2
clone size: many

CDR3 DNA: TGTGCCATCAGCTCCGGACAGACCTACGAGCAGTACTTC
CDR3 protein: CAISSGQTYEQYF
V gene: TRBV10-3
D gene: .
J gene: TRBJ2-7
clone size: .

CDR3 DNA: TGTGCCAGTAGTTCGTCAGGGGTATGGGAGACCCAGTACTTC
CDR3 protein: CASSSSGVWETQYF
V gene: TRBV19
D gene: .
J gene: TRBJ2-5
clone size: many

CDR3 DNA: TGTGCCAGCAGGAAGACAGTCCCGAACGAGCAGTACTTC
CDR3 protein: CASRKTVPNEQYF
V gene: TRBV28
D gene: .
J gene: TRBJ2-7
clone size: .

CDR3 DNA: TGTGCCACGACCCGGGGGGTGGATGGCTACACCTTC
CDR3 protein: CATTRGVDGYTF
V gene: TRBV28
D gene: .
J gene: TRBJ1-2
clone size: .

CDR3 DNA: TGTGCCAGCTCACCACCGCGCCTAGCGGGAGTCCTTCACAATGAGCAGTTCTTC
CDR3 protein: CASSPPRLAGVLHNEQFF
V gene: TRBV18
D gene: TRBD2
J gene: TRBJ2-1
clone size: many

CDR3 DNA: TGCAGTGCCAAGTCCGGGACAGACACTCTACAGCAGTACTTC
CDR3 protein: CSAKSGTDTLQQYF
V gene: TRBV20-1
D gene: TRBD1
J gene: TRBJ2-7
clone size: many

CDR3 DNA: TGTGCCAGCAGCTTAGACCCCATCCGGCAGGGAAGAACTGAAGCTTTCTTT
CDR3 protein: CASSLDPIRQGRTEAFF
V gene: TRBV11-3
D gene: .
J gene: TRBJ1-1
clone size: many

CDR3 DNA: TGTGCCAGCAGTCAGATGAGCTCCTACAATGAGCAGTTCTTC
CDR3 protein: CASSQMSSYNEQFF
V gene: TRBV28
D gene: .
J gene: TRBJ2-1
clone size: many

CDR3 DNA: TGCAGTGCTAGGTGGGGCGTGGGAGATACGCAGTATTTT
CDR3 protein: CSARWGVGDTQYF
V gene: TRBV20-1
D gene: .
J gene: TRBJ2-3
clone size: .

CDR3 DNA: TGCGCCAGCAGCTTGGTCGGGACAGGGGAAGGCTACACCTTC
CDR3 protein: CASSLVGTGEGYTF
V gene: TRBV5-1
D gene: TRBD1
J gene: TRBJ1-2
clone size: few

CDR3 DNA: TGTGCCAGTACCACCGGGACTAGCATTACAGATACGCAGTATTTT
CDR3 protein: CASTTGTSITDTQYF
V gene: TRBV19
D gene: TRBD2
J gene: TRBJ2-3
clone size: many

CDR3 DNA: TGTGCCAGCACCCCTGGGCTGGGTCAGCCCCAGCATTTT
CDR3 protein: CASTPGLGQPQHF
V gene: TRBV7-9
D gene: .
J gene: TRBJ1-5
clone size: many

CDR3 DNA: TGCAGCCAAGTTTTCGCGAACCTGACGCAGTTCTTC
CDR3 protein: CSQVFANLTQFF
V gene: TRBV29-1
D gene: .
J gene: TRBJ2-1
clone size: many

CDR3 DNA: TGTGCCAGCAGCCAATACAGGGCTTTCGGGCAGCCCCAGCATTTT
CDR3 protein: CASSQYRAFGQPQHF
V gene: TRBV14
D gene: .
J gene: TRBJ1-5
clone size: many

CDR3 DNA: TGTGCCAGCAGCAAACATCAGGGACGCCGATTTGATACGCAGTATTTT
CDR3 protein: CASSKHQGRRFDTQYF
V gene: TRBV2
D gene: .
J gene: TRBJ2-3
clone size: few

CDR3 DNA: TGCAGCGTGGTACCCGGGACAGGGAACACTGAAGCTTTCTTT
CDR3 protein: CSVVPGTGNTEAFF
V gene: TRBV29-1
D gene: TRBD1
J gene: TRBJ1-1
clone size: many

CDR3 DNA: TGCAGCGTTGCCCTGAAACTAGCCAAAAACATTCAGTACTTC
CDR3 protein: CSVALKLAKNIQYF
V gene: TRBV29-1
D gene: .
J gene: TRBJ2-4
clone size: many

CDR3 DNA: TGTGCCAGCACCAAGCGGGGAGCGTACGAGCAGTACTTC
CDR3 protein: CASTKRGAYEQYF
V gene: TRBV6-1
D gene: TRBD2
J gene: TRBJ2-7
clone size: many

CDR3 DNA: TGTGCCAGCCGAGGTATAGCGGGAGGGACGAAAGAGACCCAGTACTTC
CDR3 protein: CASRGIAGGTKETQYF
V gene: TRBV2
D gene: TRBD2
J gene: TRBJ2-5
clone size: many

CDR3 DNA: TGCAGTGCTAGGCTCGGTAGCGGGAATGAGCAGTTCTTC
CDR3 protein: CSARLGSGNEQFF
V gene: TRBV20-1
D gene: TRBD2
J gene: TRBJ2-1
clone size: .

CDR3 DNA: TGTGCCAGCAGCCTCCACACCGAGCAGTACTTC
CDR3 protein: CASSLHTEQYF
V gene: TRBV14
D gene: .
J gene: TRBJ2-7
clone size: many

CDR3 DNA: TGTGCCAGCAGCTTAAGTCCCCGGGACAAACCAAGACATACGCAGTATTTT
CDR3 protein: CASSLSPRDKPRHTQYF
V gene: TRBV7-2
D gene: .
J gene: TRBJ2-3
clone size: many

CDR3 DNA: TGCAGTGCTAGGGAGGACTCGGCAGCCCTACGGCCCCAGCATTTT
CDR3 protein: CSAREDSAALRPQHF
V gene: TRBV20-1
D gene: .
J gene: TRBJ1-5
clone size: many

CDR3 DNA: TGTGCCAGCAGTTTAAGTATCGGATCGACCGGGGAGCTGTTTTTT
CDR3 protein: CASSLSIGSTGELFF
V gene: TRBV12-3/TRBV12-4
D gene: .
J gene: TRBJ2-2
clone size: many